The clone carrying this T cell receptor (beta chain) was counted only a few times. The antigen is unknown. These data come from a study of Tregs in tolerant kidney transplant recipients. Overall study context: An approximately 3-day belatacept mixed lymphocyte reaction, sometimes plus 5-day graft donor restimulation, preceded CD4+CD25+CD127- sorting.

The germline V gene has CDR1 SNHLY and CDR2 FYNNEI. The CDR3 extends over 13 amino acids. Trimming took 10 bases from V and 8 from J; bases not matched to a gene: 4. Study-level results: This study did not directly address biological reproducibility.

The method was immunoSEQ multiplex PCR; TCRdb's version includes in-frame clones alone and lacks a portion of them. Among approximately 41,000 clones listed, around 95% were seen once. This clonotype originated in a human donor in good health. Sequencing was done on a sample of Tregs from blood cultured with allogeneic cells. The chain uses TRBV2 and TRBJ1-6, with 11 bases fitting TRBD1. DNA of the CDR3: TGTGCCACAAGGGGACAGGGGGATTCACCCCTCCACTTT. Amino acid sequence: CATRGQGDSPLHF.